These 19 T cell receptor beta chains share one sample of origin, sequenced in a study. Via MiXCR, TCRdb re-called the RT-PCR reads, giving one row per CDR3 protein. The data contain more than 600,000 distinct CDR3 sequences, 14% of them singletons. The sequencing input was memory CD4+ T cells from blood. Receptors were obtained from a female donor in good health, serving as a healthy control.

CDR3 residues: CASSHRDREPREQFF. CDR3 coding DNA: TGTGCCAGCTCACACCGGGACAGGGAACCCCGGGAGCAGTTCTTC. The rearrangement links TRBV18 to TRBJ2-1, with 9 bases aligning to TRBD1. The CDR3 is 15 amino acids. The junction had 11 bases not matched to a gene; V was cut back by 4 bases and J by 10 bases. CDR1 is KGHSH and CDR2 is LQKENI in the germline V gene.

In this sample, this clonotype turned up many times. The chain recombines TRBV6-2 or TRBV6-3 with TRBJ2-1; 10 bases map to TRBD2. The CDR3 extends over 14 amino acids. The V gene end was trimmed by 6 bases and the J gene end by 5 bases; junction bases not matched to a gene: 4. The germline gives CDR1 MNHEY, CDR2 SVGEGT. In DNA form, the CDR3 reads TGTGCCAGCAGCCAACTAGCGGGGAACAATGAGCAGTTCTTC. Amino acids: CASSQLAGNNEQFF.

DNA of the CDR3: TGCAGTGCTAGAGCGCCAGCCGGGAACACTGAAGCTTTCTTT. Protein product: CSARAPAGNTEAFF. The chain recombines TRBV20-1 with TRBJ1-1; D gene unclear. Germline-derived CDR1 and CDR2 are DFQATT and SNEGSKA (reference sequence). This CDR3 is built from 14 residues. Trimming stripped 1 base from V and 1 base from J, with 10 bases between.

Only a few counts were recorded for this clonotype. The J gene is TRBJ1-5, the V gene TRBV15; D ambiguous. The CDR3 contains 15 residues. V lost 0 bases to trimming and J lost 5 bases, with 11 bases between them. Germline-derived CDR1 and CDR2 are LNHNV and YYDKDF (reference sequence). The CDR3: CATSRDTRNYQPQHF. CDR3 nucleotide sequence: TGTGCCACCAGCAGAGATACGAGAAACTATCAGCCCCAGCATTTT.

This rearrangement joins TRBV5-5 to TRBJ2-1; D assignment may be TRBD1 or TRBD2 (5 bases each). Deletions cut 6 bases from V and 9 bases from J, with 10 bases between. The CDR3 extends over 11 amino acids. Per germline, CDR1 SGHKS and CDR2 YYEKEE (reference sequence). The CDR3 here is CASTGGGEQFF. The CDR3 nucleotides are TGTGCCAGCACTGGTGGGGGTGAGCAGTTCTTC.

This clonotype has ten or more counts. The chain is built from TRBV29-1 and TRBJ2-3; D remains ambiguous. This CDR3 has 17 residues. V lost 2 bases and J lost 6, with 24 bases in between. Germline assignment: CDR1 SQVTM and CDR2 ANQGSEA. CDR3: CSVESPPQALPKDTQYF. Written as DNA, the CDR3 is TGCAGCGTTGAATCTCCCCCCCAGGCCCTCCCGAAGGATACGCAGTATTTT.

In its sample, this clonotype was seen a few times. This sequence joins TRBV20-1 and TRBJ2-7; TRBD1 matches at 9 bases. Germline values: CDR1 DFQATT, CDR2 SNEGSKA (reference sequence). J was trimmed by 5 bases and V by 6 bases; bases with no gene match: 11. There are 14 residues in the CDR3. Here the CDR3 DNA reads TGCAGTGCCTACCCCGGGACAGGGAACGACGAGCAGTACTTC. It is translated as CSAYPGTGNDEQYF.

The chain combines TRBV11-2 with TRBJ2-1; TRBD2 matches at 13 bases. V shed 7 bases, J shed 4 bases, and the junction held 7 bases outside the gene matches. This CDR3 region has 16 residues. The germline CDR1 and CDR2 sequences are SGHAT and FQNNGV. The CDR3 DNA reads TGTGCCAGCAAAAGAGGACTAGCGGGAGATTACAATGAGCAGTTCTTC. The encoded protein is CASKRGLAGDYNEQFF.

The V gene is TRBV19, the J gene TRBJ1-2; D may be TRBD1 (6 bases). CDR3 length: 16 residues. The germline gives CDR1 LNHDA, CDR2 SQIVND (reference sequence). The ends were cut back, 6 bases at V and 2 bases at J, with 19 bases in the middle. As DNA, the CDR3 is TGTGCCAGTAGCGCCTTTGGGACCGGGACAAACTATGGCTACACCTTC. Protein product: CASSAFGTGTNYGYTF.

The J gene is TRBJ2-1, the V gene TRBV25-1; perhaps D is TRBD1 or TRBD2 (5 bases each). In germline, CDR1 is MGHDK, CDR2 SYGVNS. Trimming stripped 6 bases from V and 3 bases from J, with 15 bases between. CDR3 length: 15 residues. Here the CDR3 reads CASRPGTGNYNEQFF. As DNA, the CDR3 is TGTGCCAGCAGACCCGGGACGGGCAACTACAATGAGCAGTTCTTC.

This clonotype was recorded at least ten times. The CDR3 nucleotides are TGCAGTGCTAGTTTCCCTGACAGGAATGGCTACACCTTC. This sequence encodes CSASFPDRNGYTF. The chain couples TRBV20-1 to TRBJ1-2; weak D call: TRBD1 (6 bases). V shed 3 bases and J shed 6 bases, with 14 bases lying between them. CDR1 and CDR2 (germline): DFQATT, SNEGSKA (reference sequence). The CDR3 spans 13 residues.

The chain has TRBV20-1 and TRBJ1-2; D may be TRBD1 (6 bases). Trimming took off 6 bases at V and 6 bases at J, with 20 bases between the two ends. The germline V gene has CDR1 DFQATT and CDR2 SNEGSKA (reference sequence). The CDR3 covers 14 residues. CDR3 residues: CSALRGWGEDGYTF. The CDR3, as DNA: TGCAGTGCCCTTAGGGGGTGGGGGGAGGATGGCTACACCTTC.

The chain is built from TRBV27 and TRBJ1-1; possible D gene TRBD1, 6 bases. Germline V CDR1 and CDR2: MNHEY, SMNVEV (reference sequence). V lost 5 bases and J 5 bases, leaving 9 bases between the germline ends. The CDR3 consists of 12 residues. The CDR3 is CASSHRATEAFF. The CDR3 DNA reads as TGTGCCAGCAGTCACAGGGCAACTGAAGCTTTCTTT.

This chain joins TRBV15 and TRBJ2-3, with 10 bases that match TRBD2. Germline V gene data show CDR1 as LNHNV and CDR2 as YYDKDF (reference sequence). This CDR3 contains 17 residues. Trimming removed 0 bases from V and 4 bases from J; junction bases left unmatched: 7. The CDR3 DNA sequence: TGTGCCACCAGCAGAGATGCTAGCGGGAGTTTCGCAGATACGCAGTATTTT. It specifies CATSRDASGSFADTQYF.

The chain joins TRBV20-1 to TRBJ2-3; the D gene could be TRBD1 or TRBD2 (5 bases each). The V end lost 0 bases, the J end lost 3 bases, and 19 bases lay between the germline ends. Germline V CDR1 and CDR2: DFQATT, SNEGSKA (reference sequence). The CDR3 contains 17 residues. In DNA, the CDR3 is TGCAGTGCTAGAGATCCCTCCGGCCGGGGCGCAACAGATACGCAGTATTTT. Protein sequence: CSARDPSGRGATDTQYF.

The DNA of the CDR3 is TGCGCCAGCAGTTATTGGGGGGCCTACGAGCAGTACTTC. Translating it yields CASSYWGAYEQYF. The chain is built from TRBV5-1 and TRBJ2-7; TRBD2 might be the D (6 bases). The CDR3 consists of 13 residues. CDR1 is SGHRS and CDR2 is YFSETQ in the germline V gene. Trimming removed 5 bases at V and 2 bases at J, with 11 bases between.

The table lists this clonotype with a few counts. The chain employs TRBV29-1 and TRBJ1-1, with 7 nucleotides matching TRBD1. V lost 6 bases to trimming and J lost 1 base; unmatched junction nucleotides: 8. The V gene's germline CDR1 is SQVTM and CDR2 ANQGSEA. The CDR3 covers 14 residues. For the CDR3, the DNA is TGCAGCGTGTCGGGACAGCTGAGGAACACTGAAGCTTTCTTT. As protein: CSVSGQLRNTEAFF.

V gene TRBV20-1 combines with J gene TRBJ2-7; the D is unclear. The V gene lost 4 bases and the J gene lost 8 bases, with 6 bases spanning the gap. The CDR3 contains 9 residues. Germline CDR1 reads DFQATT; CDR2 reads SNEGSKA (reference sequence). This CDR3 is CSATEQQYF. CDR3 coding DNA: TGCAGTGCTACTGAGCAGCAGTACTTC.

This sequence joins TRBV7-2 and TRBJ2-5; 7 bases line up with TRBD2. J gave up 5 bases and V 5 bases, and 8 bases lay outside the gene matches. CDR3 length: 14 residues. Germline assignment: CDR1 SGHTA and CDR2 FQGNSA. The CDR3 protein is CASSPYRGGETQYF. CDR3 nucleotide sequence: TGTGCCAGCAGCCCCTATAGGGGAGGGGAGACCCAGTACTTC.